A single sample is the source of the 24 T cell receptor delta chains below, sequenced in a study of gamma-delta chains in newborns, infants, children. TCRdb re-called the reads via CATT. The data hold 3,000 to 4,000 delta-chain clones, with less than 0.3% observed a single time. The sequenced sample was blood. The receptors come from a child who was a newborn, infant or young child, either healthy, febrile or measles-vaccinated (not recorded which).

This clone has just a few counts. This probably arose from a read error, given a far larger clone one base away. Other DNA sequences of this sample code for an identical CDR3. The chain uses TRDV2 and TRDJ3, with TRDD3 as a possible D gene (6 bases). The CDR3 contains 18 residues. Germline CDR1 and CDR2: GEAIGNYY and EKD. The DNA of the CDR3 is TGTGCCTGTGACACCGTGGGGGGAAGCTCCTGGGACACCCGGCAGATGTTTTTC. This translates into CACDTVGGSSWDTRQMFF.

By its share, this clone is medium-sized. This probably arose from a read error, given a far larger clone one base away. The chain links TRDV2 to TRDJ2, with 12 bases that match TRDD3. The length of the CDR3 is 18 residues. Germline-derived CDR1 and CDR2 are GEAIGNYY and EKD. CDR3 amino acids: CACDPLLGDTFLTVQLFF. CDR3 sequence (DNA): TGTGCCTGTGACCCTCTACTGGGGGATACCTTTTTGACAGTACAACTCTTCTTT.

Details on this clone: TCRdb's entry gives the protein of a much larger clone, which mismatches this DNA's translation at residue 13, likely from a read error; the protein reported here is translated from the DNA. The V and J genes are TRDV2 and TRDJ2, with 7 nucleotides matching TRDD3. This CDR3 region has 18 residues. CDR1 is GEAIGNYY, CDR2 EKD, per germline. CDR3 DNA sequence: TGTGCCTGTGACACCATGACTGGGGTCCCTGCTTTGATAGCACAACTCTTCTTT. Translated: CACDTMTGVPALIAQLFF.

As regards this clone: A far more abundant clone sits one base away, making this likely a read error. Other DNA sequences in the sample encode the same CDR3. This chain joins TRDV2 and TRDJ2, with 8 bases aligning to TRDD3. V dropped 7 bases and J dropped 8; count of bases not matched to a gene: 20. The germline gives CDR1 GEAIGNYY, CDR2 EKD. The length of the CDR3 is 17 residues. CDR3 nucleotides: TGTGCCTGCGTCCCAGTAAATGGGGGATCAGGGACGGCACAACTCTTCTTT. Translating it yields CACVPVNGGSGTAQLFF.

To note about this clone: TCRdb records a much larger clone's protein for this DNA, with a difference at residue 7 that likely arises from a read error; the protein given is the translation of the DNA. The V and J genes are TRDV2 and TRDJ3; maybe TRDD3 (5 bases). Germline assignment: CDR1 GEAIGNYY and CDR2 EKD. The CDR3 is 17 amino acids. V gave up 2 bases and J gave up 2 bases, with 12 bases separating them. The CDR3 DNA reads TGTGCCTGTGACATACTGGAGGATACCTGGGACACCCGACAGATGTTTTTC. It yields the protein CACDILEDTWDTRQMFF.

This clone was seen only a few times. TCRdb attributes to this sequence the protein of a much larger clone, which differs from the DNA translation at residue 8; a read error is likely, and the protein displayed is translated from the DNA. CDR3 region: CACDTGGLSSWDTRQMFF. The CDR3 region has the DNA TGTGCCTGTGACACCGGGGGACTTAGCTCCTGGGACACCCGACAGATGTTTTTC. This chain links TRDV2 with TRDJ3; TRDD3 is a possible D gene (6 bases). V was cut by 0 bases and J by 0 bases, with 11 bases left in between. The germline V gene has CDR1 GEAIGNYY and CDR2 EKD. This CDR3 region has 18 residues.

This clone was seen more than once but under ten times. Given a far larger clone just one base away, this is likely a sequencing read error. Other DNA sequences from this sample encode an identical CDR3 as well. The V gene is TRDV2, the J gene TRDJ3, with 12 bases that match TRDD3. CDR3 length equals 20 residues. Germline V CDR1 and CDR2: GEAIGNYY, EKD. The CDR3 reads CACDNTGGYPSSWDTRQMFF. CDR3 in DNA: TGTGCCTGTGACAATACTGGGGGATACCCTAGCTCCTGGGACACCCGACAGATGTTCTTC.

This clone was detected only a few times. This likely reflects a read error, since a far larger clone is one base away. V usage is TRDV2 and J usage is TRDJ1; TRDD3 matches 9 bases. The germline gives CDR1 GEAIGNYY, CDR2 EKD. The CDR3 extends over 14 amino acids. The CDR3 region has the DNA TGTGCCTGTGACGTACTGGGGGACACCGATAAACCCATCTTT. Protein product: CACDVLGDTDKPIF.

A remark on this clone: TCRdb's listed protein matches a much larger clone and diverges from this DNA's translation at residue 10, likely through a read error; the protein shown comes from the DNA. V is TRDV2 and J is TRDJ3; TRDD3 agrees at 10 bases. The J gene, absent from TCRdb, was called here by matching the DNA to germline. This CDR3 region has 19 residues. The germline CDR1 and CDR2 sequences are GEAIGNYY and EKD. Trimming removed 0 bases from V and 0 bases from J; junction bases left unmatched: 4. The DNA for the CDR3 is TGTGCCTGTGACACCGTACTGGGGGATGGCTCCTGGGACACCCGACAGATGTTTTTC. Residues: CACDTVLGDGSWDTRQMFF.

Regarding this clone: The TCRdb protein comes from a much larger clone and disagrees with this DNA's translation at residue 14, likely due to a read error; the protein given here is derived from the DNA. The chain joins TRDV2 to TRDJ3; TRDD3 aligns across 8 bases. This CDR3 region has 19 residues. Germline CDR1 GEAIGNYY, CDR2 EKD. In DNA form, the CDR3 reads TGTGCCTGTGACACCGTAACTGGGGGTTCCTCCTGGGACGCCCGACAGATGTTTTTC. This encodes CACDTVTGGSSWDARQMFF.

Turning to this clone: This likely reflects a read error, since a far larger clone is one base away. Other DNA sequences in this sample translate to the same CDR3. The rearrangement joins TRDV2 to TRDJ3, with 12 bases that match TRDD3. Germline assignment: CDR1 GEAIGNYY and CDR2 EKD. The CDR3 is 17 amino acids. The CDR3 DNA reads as TGTGCCTGTGACTACTGGGGGATACCCTGGGACACCCGGCAGATGTTTTTC. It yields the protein CACDYWGIPWDTRQMFF.

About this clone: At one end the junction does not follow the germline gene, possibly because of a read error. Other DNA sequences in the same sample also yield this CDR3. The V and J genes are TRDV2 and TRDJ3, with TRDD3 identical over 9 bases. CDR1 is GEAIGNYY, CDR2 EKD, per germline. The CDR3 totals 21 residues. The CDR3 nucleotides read TGCGCTTGTGACGCCGAGTCTTTACTGGGGGAGAGCTCCTGGGACACCCGACAGATGTTTTTC. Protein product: CACDAESLLGESSWDTRQMFF.

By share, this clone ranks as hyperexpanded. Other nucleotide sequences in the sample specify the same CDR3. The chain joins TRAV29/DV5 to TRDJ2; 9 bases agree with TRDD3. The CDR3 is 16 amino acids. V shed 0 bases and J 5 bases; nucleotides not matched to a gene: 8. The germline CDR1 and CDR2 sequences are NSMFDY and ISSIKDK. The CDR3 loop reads CAASEVGLGDTAQLFF. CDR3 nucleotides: TGTGCAGCAAGCGAGGTCGGGCTGGGGGATACAGCACAACTCTTCTTT.

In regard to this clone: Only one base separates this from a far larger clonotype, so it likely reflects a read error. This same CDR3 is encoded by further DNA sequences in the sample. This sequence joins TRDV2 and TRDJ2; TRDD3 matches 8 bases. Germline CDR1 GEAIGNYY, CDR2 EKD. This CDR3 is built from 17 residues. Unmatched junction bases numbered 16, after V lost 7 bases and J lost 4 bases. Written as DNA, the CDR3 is TGTGCCTGCGTCCCAGTAAATGGGGGATCGGGGACAGCACAACTCTTCTTT. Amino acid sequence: CACVPVNGGSGTAQLFF.

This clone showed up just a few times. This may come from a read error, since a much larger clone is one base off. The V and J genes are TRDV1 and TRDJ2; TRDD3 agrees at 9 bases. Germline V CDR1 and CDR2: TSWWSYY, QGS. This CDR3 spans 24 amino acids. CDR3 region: CALGEPGAIYVLGDPVALTTQLFF. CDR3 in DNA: TGTGCTCTTGGGGAACCGGGGGCCATCTACGTACTGGGGGACCCCGTCGCTTTGACAACACAACTCTTCTTT.

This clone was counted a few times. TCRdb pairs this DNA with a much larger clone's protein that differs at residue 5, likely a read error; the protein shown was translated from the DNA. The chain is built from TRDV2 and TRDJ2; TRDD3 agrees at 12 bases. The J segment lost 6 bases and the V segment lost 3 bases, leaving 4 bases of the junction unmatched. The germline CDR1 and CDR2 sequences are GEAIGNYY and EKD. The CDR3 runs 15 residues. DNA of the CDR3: TGTGCCTGTGACGCACTGGGGGATACTCCAGCACAACTCTTCTTT. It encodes CACDALGDTPAQLFF.

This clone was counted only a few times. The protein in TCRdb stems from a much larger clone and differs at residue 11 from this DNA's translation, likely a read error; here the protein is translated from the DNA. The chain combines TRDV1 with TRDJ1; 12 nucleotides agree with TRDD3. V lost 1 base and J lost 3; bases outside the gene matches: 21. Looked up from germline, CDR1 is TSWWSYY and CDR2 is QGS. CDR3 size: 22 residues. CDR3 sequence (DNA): TGTGCTCTTGGGGAACCCCGGCCTTCCTACGCCCACTGGGGGATACTTCCCGATAAACTCATCTTT. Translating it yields CALGEPRPSYAHWGILPDKLIF.

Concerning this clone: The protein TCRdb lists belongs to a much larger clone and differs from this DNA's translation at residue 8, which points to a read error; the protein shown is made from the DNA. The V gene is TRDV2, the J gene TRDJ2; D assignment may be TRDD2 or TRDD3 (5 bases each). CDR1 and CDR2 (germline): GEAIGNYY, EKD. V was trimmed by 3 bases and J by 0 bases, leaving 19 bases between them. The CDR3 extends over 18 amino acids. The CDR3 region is CACDPLLEDFSLTAQLFF. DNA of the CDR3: TGTGCCTGTGACCCCCTACTGGAGGATTTTTCTTTGACAGCACAACTCTTCTTT.

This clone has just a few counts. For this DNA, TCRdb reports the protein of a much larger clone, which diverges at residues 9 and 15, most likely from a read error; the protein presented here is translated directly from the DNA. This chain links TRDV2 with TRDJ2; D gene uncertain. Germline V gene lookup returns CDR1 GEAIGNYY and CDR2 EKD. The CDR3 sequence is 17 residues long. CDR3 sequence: CACVPVNGRSGTAQPFF. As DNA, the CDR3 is TGTGCCTGCGTCCCAGTAAATGGGAGATCAGGGACAGCACAACCCTTCTTT.

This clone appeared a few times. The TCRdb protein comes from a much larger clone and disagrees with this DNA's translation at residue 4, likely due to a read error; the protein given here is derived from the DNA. In DNA, the CDR3 is TGTGCCTGTGGCGTACTGGGGGAAGCTTTGACAGCACAACTCTTCTTT. Protein product: CACGVLGEALTAQLFF. The chain couples TRDV2 to TRDJ2; 9 positions agree with TRDD3. In germline, CDR1 is GEAIGNYY, CDR2 EKD. This CDR3 region has 16 residues. With V trimmed by 5 bases and J by 0 bases, 6 bases remained unmatched.

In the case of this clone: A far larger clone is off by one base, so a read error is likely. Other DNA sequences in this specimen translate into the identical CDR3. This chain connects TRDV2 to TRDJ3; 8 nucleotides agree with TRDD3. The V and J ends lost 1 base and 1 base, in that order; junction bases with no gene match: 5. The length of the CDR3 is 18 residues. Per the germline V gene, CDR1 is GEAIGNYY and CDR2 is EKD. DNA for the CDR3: TGTGCCTGTGACACTCTACTGGGGGGTTCCTGGGACACCCGACAGATGTTTTTC. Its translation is CACDTLLGGSWDTRQMFF.

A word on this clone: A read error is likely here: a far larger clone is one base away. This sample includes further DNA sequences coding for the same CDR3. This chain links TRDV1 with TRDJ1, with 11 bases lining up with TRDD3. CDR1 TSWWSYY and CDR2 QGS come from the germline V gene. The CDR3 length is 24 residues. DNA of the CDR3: TGTGCTCTTGGGACAAGGAGGGTGCCTGATCAGTTGGGGGATACGCGCCAGTACACCGATAAACTTATCTTT. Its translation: CALGTRRVPDQLGDTRQYTDKLIF.

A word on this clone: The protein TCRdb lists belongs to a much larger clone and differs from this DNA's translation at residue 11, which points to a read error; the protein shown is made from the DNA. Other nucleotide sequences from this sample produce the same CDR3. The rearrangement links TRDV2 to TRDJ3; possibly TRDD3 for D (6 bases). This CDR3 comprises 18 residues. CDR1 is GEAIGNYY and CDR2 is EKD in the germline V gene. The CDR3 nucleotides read TGTGCCTGTGACACCTGGGGATCAAGCTCCCGGGACACCCGACAGATGTTTTTC. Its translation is CACDTWGSSSRDTRQMFF.

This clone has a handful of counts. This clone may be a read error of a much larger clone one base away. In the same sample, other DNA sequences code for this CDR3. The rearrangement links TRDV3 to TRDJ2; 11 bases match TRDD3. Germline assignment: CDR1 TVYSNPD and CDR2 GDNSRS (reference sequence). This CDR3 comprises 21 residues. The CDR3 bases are TGCGCCTTTGGCCTTCCTAAGTCATCGAACTGGGGGATAGCTTTGACAGCACAACTCTTCTTT. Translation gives CAFGLPKSSNWGIALTAQLFF.